Listed here are 18 T cell receptor beta chains from one sample, sequenced in a study of T cell clonotyping in hematopoietic cell transplantation. Assay used: immunoSEQ multiplex PCR; TCRdb lists only in-frame clones, some missing. The sample shows some 50,000 clones, around 84% of them seen only once. Documented time point: recipient sample about 28 days before transplant, after cytoreduction. The sample was peripheral blood mononuclear cells, taken before stem cell transplant. The receptor source for this set is a man in his sixties with myelodysplastic syndrome. Some clones in this sample may be carry-over from other donors' samples.

The chain couples TRBV4-1 to TRBJ2-3; no definite D call. Looked up from germline, CDR1 is MGHRA and CDR2 is YSYEKL. The germline V and J ends were trimmed by 0 bases and 0 bases, with 10 bases remaining between them. The CDR3 covers 16 residues. The CDR3 region has the DNA TGCGCCAGCAGCCAAGATTACCACAGTAGCACAGATACGCAGTATTTT. Its translation is CASSQDYHSSTDTQYF.

This sequence joins TRBV7-3 and TRBJ1-2; perhaps TRBD1 as D (5 bases). V shed 3 bases and J shed 6 bases, with 11 bases lying between them. Germline CDR1 SGHTA, CDR2 FQGTGA. CDR3 length: 13 residues. The CDR3 nucleotides read TGTGCCAGCAGCTTCGAGGGACGGGATGGCTACACCTTC. This encodes CASSFEGRDGYTF. Together with reference TRBV7-3 and TRBJ1-2, the CDR3 gives the full variable domain: GAGVSQTPSNKVTEKGKYVELRCDPISGHTALYWYRQSLGQGPEFLIYFQGTGAADDSGLPNDRFFAVRPEGSVSTLKIQRTERGDSAVYLCASSFEGRDGYTFGSGTRLTVV.

The rearrangement joins TRBV28 to TRBJ1-2, with D possibly matching TRBD1 (5 bases). Looked up from germline, CDR1 is MDHEN and CDR2 is SYDVKM. V shed 2 bases and J shed 4 bases, with 8 bases lying between them. The CDR3 loop spans 13 amino acids. Written as DNA, the CDR3 is TGTGCCAGCAGTTTACAGGGCGGCTATGGCTACACCTTC. Its protein product is CASSLQGGYGYTF.

This clone occurred once. The V and J genes are TRBV28 and TRBJ2-1; D is ambiguous. The CDR3 consists of 13 residues. The germline V gene encodes CDR1 MDHEN and CDR2 SYDVKM. Deletions cut 4 bases from V and 4 bases from J, with 8 bases between. In DNA, the CDR3 is TGTGCCAGCAGTTGGCTCGGTTACAATGAGCAGTTCTTC. This gives the protein CASSWLGYNEQFF. The full variable domain, completed using reference TRBV28 and TRBJ2-1, is DVKVTQSSRYLVKRTGEKVFLECVQDMDHENMFWYRQDPGLGLRLIYFSYDVKMKEKGDIPEGYSVSREKKERFSLILESASTNQTSMYLCASSWLGYNEQFFGPGTRLTVL.

The chain carries TRBV28 and TRBJ2-7, with 7 positions matching TRBD1. J was trimmed by 3 bases and V by 6 bases; bases with no gene match: 8. Per the germline V gene, CDR1 is MDHEN and CDR2 is SYDVKM. The CDR3 sequence is 14 residues long. CDR3 DNA: TGTGCCAGCAGGTTACAGGGGAGCAACTACGAGCAGTACTTC. Its protein product is CASRLQGSNYEQYF.

This clone came up a few times. The DNA of the CDR3 is TGTGCCAGCAGCTGGACTAGCGGGGGCTACTCGAACACCGGGGAGCTGTTTTTT. It codes for CASSWTSGGYSNTGELFF. The J gene is TRBJ2-2, the V gene TRBV7-9, with 13 bases matching TRBD2. The ends lost 4 bases at V and 0 bases at J; junction bases unmatched: 5. Germline V gives CDR1 SEHNR, CDR2 FQNEAQ (reference sequence). The CDR3 has 18 residues. Complete variable domain (other parts from reference TRBV7-9 and TRBJ2-2): DTGVSQNPRHKITKRGQNVTFRCDPISEHNRLYWYRQTLGQGPEFLTYFQNEAQLEKSRLLSDRFSAERPKGSFSTLEIQRTEQGDSAMYLCASSWTSGGYSNTGELFFGEGSRLTVL.

V gene TRBV9 combines with J gene TRBJ2-3, with D perhaps matching TRBD2 (5 bases). CDR1 is SGDLS, CDR2 YYNGEE, per germline. Trimming left V 0 bases short and J 7 bases short, with 15 bases between. The CDR3 is 15 residues long. CDR3 residues: CASSVGMEAPNTQYF. The DNA of the CDR3 is TGTGCCAGCAGCGTAGGGATGGAGGCTCCAAATACGCAGTATTTT.

The V and J genes are TRBV7-9 and TRBJ1-3; TRBD1 aligns across 7 bases. There are 13 residues in the CDR3. Germline CDR1 SEHNR, CDR2 FQNEAQ (reference sequence). The ends lost 8 bases at V and 1 base at J; junction bases unmatched: 2. In nucleotides, the CDR3 is TGTGCCAGCTCACAGGGGTCTGGAAACACCATATATTTT. Its protein is CASSQGSGNTIYF.

The table lists this clone with a count of one. This rearrangement joins TRBV7-2 to TRBJ2-7; no definite D call. CDR3 length: 15 amino acids. V was pared by 1 base and J by 3 bases, with 13 bases between. Germline-derived CDR1 and CDR2 are SGHTA and FQGNSA. The DNA of the CDR3 is TGTGCCAGCAGCTTAGGGGTCGTGACAAACTACGAGCAGTACTTC. Protein sequence: CASSLGVVTNYEQYF.

The chain links TRBV15 to TRBJ1-2; 10 bases match TRBD1. J gave up 8 bases and V 4 bases, and 7 bases lay outside the gene matches. The CDR3 runs 14 residues. Germline CDR1 reads LNHNV; CDR2 reads YYDKDF (reference sequence). CDR3 region: CATSKTGGINGYTF. CDR3 sequence (DNA): TGTGCCACCAGCAAGACAGGGGGCATTAACGGCTACACCTTC.

The chain uses TRBV6-1 and TRBJ2-7; perhaps TRBD1 as D (5 bases). The CDR3 spans 15 residues. Germline V CDR1 and CDR2: MNHNS, SASEGT. Trimming removed 2 bases at V and 6 bases at J, with 17 bases between. This CDR3 reads CASSEILHSGSEQYF. For the CDR3, the DNA is TGTGCCAGCAGTGAAATACTACATTCAGGGTCCGAGCAGTACTTC.

V gene TRBV10-1 combines with J gene TRBJ2-3; 10 bases align to TRBD1. With 3 bases clipped from V and 1 base from J, the junction kept 4 bases outside the gene matches. The CDR3 extends over 16 amino acids. CDR1 and CDR2 (germline): WNHNN, SYGVQD (reference sequence). The CDR3 region has the DNA TGCGCCAGCAGTGACCCTGGACAGGGGGGCACAGATACGCAGTATTTT. It encodes CASSDPGQGGTDTQYF.

The chain links TRBV20-1 to TRBJ1-2; D gene uncertain. This CDR3 has 11 amino acids. The V end lost 3 bases, the J end lost 6 bases, and 8 bases lay between the germline ends. Germline assignment: CDR1 DFQATT and CDR2 SNEGSKA (reference sequence). CDR3 sequence (DNA): TGCAGTGCTAGCGGAACGCATGGCTACACCTTC. Translating it yields CSASGTHGYTF.

J is TRBJ1-3 and V is TRBV15; TRBD1 might be the D (6 bases). CDR3 length equals 16 residues. V was clipped by 5 bases and J by 2 bases, with 16 bases between them. Germline CDR1 reads LNHNV; CDR2 reads YYDKDF (reference sequence). CDR3 nucleotide sequence: TGTGCCACCAGCGGGGGGCGTCGGGGCACTGGAAACACCATATATTTT. The encoded protein is CATSGGRRGTGNTIYF.

This clone was recorded once. The rearrangement links TRBV11-2 to TRBJ1-1, with a weak D call TRBD1 (5 bases). Germline V CDR1 and CDR2: SGHAT, FQNNGV. Between the trimmed V and J ends, which lost 4 bases and 8 bases, there was a span of 20 bases. CDR3 size: 15 residues. CDR3 DNA: TGTGCCAGCAGCTCTTACCGGGACTCCCCGAGCGAAGCTTTCTTT. Protein product: CASSSYRDSPSEAFF.

The V and J genes are TRBV1 and TRBJ2-5; the DNA was not used to check the table's D call, TRBD2. TRBV1 is described as a pseudogene. The CDR3 is 15 amino acids. The CDR3, as DNA: TGCACCAGCAGCCAAGAAGGTGGGGGGATAGAGACCCAGTACTTC. As protein: CTSSQEGGGIETQYF.

The chain is built from TRBV4-1 and TRBJ1-1, with D unclear. Germline lookup yields CDR1 MGHRA and CDR2 YSYEKL. V was cut by 0 bases and J by 4 bases, with 6 bases left in between. The CDR3 has 13 residues. The CDR3 spells CASSQEQLTEAFF. The CDR3 region has the DNA TGCGCCAGCAGCCAAGAACAGCTCACTGAAGCTTTCTTT.

The genes are TRBV29-1 and TRBJ2-3; D might be TRBD1 or TRBD2, each matching 5 bases. Trimming cost V 4 bases and J 4 bases, with 9 bases left between them. This CDR3 region has 12 residues. From germline, CDR1 is SQVTM and CDR2 ANQGSEA. DNA for the CDR3: TGCAGCGTTGTTCGAGGGGCAGATACGCAGTATTTT. Translating it yields CSVVRGADTQYF.